One and the same sample provided the 16 T cell receptor beta chains below, sequenced in a study of shared clonotypes between healthy human individuals (dated by TCRdb to between 2020 and 2021). Libraries were made using the immunoSEQ multiplex PCR assay. In its TCRdb copy, this immuneACCESS table keeps in-frame sequences only and misses some clones. Where compared with another copy, unresolved V genes explain less than half of these, and the others have no known cause. Here the sample has around 1,900,000 clones; 93% occur a single time. Less than 2% of the sample goes to the ten largest clones. CD8 naive samples were CD45RO-negative cells positively selected for CCR7, giving a CD45RA+CCR7+ population that excluded TemRA cells. The sequenced sample was naive CD8+ T cells from PBMCs. The cell subset or site tag for this specimen amounts to: CD45RA+CCR7+. The receptors derive from a man aged 18 to 29 in good health. Some clones in this sample may be carry-over from other donors' samples.

The chain links TRBV6-4 to TRBJ2-7; D gene uncertain. Germline CDR1 and CDR2: MRHNA and SNTAGT. CDR3 size: 14 residues. Trimming stripped 2 bases from V and 3 bases from J, with 11 bases between. The CDR3 DNA reads as TGTGCCAGCAGTGACCGGGCGGAACACTACGAGCAGTACTTC. It codes for CASSDRAEHYEQYF.

V usage is TRBV4-2 and J usage is TRBJ2-7, with 10 positions matching TRBD2. The CDR3 spans 17 residues. Germline assignment: CDR1 LGHNA and CDR2 YNFKEQ. V lost 0 bases and J lost 3; bases outside the gene matches: 8. The CDR3 bases are TGTGCCAGCAGCCAAGAGTGGGCAGCGGGAGGGATCTACGAGCAGTACTTC. As protein: CASSQEWAAGGIYEQYF.

This chain connects TRBV9 to TRBJ2-1; D assignment may be TRBD1 or TRBD2 (5 bases each). CDR1 and CDR2 (germline): SGDLS, YYNGEE. Trimming cost V 0 bases and J 7 bases, with 14 bases left between them. CDR3 length equals 15 residues. The CDR3 sequence: CASSVELGEMNEQFF. CDR3 in DNA: TGTGCCAGCAGCGTAGAGTTAGGGGAGATGAATGAGCAGTTCTTC. The full variable domain, rest sourced from reference TRBV9 and TRBJ2-1, is DSGVTQTPKHLITATGQRVTLRCSPRSGDLSVYWYQQSLDQGLQFLIQYYNGEERAKGNILERFSAQQFPDLHSELNLSSLELGDSALYFCASSVELGEMNEQFFGPGTRLTVL.

The J gene is TRBJ2-2, the V gene TRBV19; TRBD2 might be the D (6 bases). Trimming took off 3 bases at V and 1 base at J, with 9 bases between the two ends. CDR1 LNHDA and CDR2 SQIVND come from the germline V gene (reference sequence). This CDR3 comprises 15 residues. In DNA, the CDR3 is TGTGCCAGTAGTATCGGTAGCGGGAACACCGGGGAGCTGTTTTTT. Translation: CASSIGSGNTGELFF.

This clone has a handful of counts. V and J are TRBV6-5 and TRBJ1-5; D is undetermined. This CDR3 is built from 12 residues. The V end lost 6 bases, the J end lost 15 bases, and 18 bases lay between the germline ends. Germline V lookup: CDR1 MNHEY, CDR2 SVGAGI. The CDR3 sequence: CASRKGLSGWHF. The CDR3 nucleotides read TGTGCCAGCAGGAAGGGTTTGTCGGGATGGCATTTT.

The DNA of the CDR3 is TGTGCCAGCAGCCCGCAGGGGGCGAGATATGGCTACACCTTC. Its protein product is CASSPQGARYGYTF. The chain employs TRBV7-6 and TRBJ1-2; 8 bases are shared with TRBD1. Germline V gene data show CDR1 as SGHVS and CDR2 as FNYEAQ. The CDR3 runs to 14 residues. V dropped 5 bases and J dropped 5; count of bases not matched to a gene: 7.

This clone was seen more than once but under ten times. The chain uses TRBV4-1 and TRBJ1-5, with D possibly matching TRBD1 (5 bases). This CDR3 contains 14 residues. Trimming pared 3 bases from V and 4 bases from J, leaving 10 bases between. CDR1 and CDR2 from the germline V gene are MGHRA and YSYEKL. The CDR3 region is CASSHPQENQPQHF. The CDR3 coding sequence is TGCGCCAGCAGCCACCCACAGGAGAATCAGCCCCAGCATTTT.

Notes on this clone: This CDR3 is also generated by other DNA sequences in the sample. The chain joins TRBV19 to TRBJ1-1; D remains unclear. Germline lookup yields CDR1 LNHDA and CDR2 SQIVND (reference sequence). The germline V and J ends were trimmed by 9 bases and 0 bases, with 8 bases remaining between them. CDR3 size: 12 residues. This CDR3 reads CASGELNTEAFF. In DNA, the CDR3 is TGTGCCAGCGGAGAGTTGAACACTGAAGCTTTCTTT.

The chain recombines TRBV7-6 with TRBJ2-6; D ambiguous. The CDR3 has 17 amino acids. Trimming took 2 bases from V and 0 from J, leaving 11 bases between them. Germline V CDR1 and CDR2: SGHVS, FNYEAQ. For the CDR3, the DNA is TGTGCCAGCAGCTTAAATGTTGGTATCTCTGGGGCCAACGTCCTGACTTTC. Translated: CASSLNVGISGANVLTF. Full variable domain (missing parts from reference TRBV7-6 and TRBJ2-6): GAGVSQSPRYKVTKRGQDVALRCDPISGHVSLYWYRQALGQGPEFLTYFNYEAQQDKSGLPNDRFSAERPEGSISTLTIQRTEQRDSAMYRCASSLNVGISGANVLTFGAGSRLTVL.

This chain uses TRBV4-3 with TRBJ2-1; no clear D gene. V was cut by 1 base and J by 10 bases, with 8 bases left in between. Germline values: CDR1 LGHNA, CDR2 YSLEER. The length of the CDR3 is 12 residues. In nucleotides, the CDR3 is TGCGCCAGCAGCCAAGGTATGGGAGAGCAGTTCTTC. Translation: CASSQGMGEQFF.

This sequence joins TRBV28 and TRBJ2-7, with D perhaps assigned TRBD1 or TRBD2 (6 bases each). With 5 bases removed from V and 6 bases from J, the gap between germline ends came to 20 bases. The germline CDR1 and CDR2 sequences are MDHEN and SYDVKM. The CDR3 loop spans 15 amino acids. The chain's CDR3 is CASSPWGAQALEQYF. The CDR3 nucleotides read TGTGCCAGCAGTCCTTGGGGGGCTCAGGCCCTCGAGCAGTACTTC.

The chain links TRBV5-1 to TRBJ1-3; weak D call: TRBD1 (5 bases). Germline CDR1 SGHRS, CDR2 YFSETQ. This CDR3 region has 17 residues. V was clipped by 4 bases and J by 0 bases, with 17 bases between them. CDR3 in amino acids: CASSTPRDESSGNTIYF. The CDR3 DNA sequence: TGCGCCAGCAGCACCCCCCGGGACGAGAGCTCTGGAAACACCATATATTTT.

CDR3 region: CASSLNAGATDTQYF. CDR3 DNA: TGTGCCAGCAGTTTAAACGCCGGGGCAACAGATACGCAGTATTTT. V is TRBV27 and J is TRBJ2-3; D tentatively reads TRBD1 or TRBD2 (5 bases each). The CDR3 is made up of 15 amino acids. Looked up from germline, CDR1 is MNHEY and CDR2 is SMNVEV (reference sequence). V was trimmed by 2 bases and J by 3 bases, leaving 12 bases between them.

The chain combines TRBV7-9 with TRBJ2-7; D tentatively reads TRBD1 or TRBD2 (5 bases each). Germline values: CDR1 SEHNR, CDR2 FQNEAQ (reference sequence). Trimming left V 5 bases short and J 2 bases short, with 13 bases between. The length of the CDR3 is 14 residues. Here the CDR3 DNA reads TGTGCCAGCAGCGGTGGGGCGGGTCCCTACGAGCAGTACTTC. Translation gives CASSGGAGPYEQYF.

The rearrangement uses TRBV28 and TRBJ2-7, with 9 bases identical to TRBD1. Germline-derived CDR1 and CDR2 are MDHEN and SYDVKM. CDR3 size: 13 residues. Trimming removed 6 bases from V and 3 bases from J; junction bases left unmatched: 3. CDR3 protein: CASSQTGGYEQYF. The CDR3 nucleotides are TGTGCCAGCAGCCAGACAGGGGGCTACGAGCAGTACTTC.

The chain employs TRBV19 and TRBJ2-5, with D possibly TRBD2 on 5 matching bases. The ends were cut back, 4 bases at V and 4 bases at J, with 19 bases in the middle. In germline, CDR1 is LNHDA, CDR2 SQIVND (reference sequence). This CDR3 is built from 16 residues. CDR3 in amino acids: CASSRATTGVGETQYF. The CDR3, as DNA: TGTGCCAGTAGTAGGGCTACTACCGGGGTGGGAGAGACCCAGTACTTC.